This T cell receptor beta chain was documented in a study of tumor-infiltrating lymphocytes in primary liver carcinoma. Study results and limitations: Pairs comparing tumor with adjacent tissue or blood overlapped less than pairs drawn from tumor regions. Blood had a significantly lower top-250-clone fraction than tumors did (p = 0.039).

The CDR3 contains 16 residues. V dropped 3 bases and J dropped 2 bases, with 14 bases sitting between them. Germline CDR1 is MNHEY and CDR2 is SVGEGT. As to this clonotype: As yet, its antigen is unknown.

Both blood RNA, taken from unsorted whole blood, and germline DNA were extracted. The patients lived with chronic HBV infection and had not yet received any treatment. Approximately 4 milliliters of peripheral blood were gathered ahead of the operation. The researchers produced TCR beta cDNA from 500 to 550 ng total RNA with a constant-region primer. Investigators got TCR beta libraries out of three nested multiplex PCR rounds, done with slightly modified ARM-PCR. Rounds one and two of PCR, each of 10 cycles, were primed with TRBV1-TRBV30 forward primers and a C-beta reverse primer. MiXCR, run by TCRdb on the multiplex PCR reads, gives a single entry per CDR3 protein. The top ten clones hold roughly 76% of a sample with roughly 180,000 distinct CDR3 sequences, about 60% of them seen once.

Sequenced material: peripheral blood. The receptor comes from a man aged 40-50 years with primary liver carcinoma and hepatitis B virus infection. The chain carries TRBV6-2 or TRBV6-3 and TRBJ2-4, with D unresolved. DNA of the CDR3: TGTGCCAGCAGTTATAACCCCCGGGCGACCAAAAACATTCAGTACTTC. The encoded protein is CASSYNPRATKNIQYF.